This T cell receptor beta chain was obtained from a study of blood T cell repertoires in COVID-19 (TCRdb year 2020). For the study in its entirety: The collaborator samples originated in the United States, Italy and Spain and spanned the acute and convalescent phases of COVID-19. Deeply sampled blood TCRbeta repertoires from subjects exposed to, actively infected with, or recovered from COVID-19 were included in the dataset. The prospective study material was composed of cDNA or gDNA derived from T cells, B-cell-depleted T cells, or PBMCs. The repertoires were released in a freely available public database intended as a resource for research on the immune response to SARS-CoV-2. Where HLA class I and class II types were available, the types were taken from metadata supplied by the sample provider, not from assay-based typing. A de-identified subject ID, COVID-19 status, age in years and sex were almost always included in the sample metadata. The samples were drawn from two sources: the first 160 participants of the ongoing ImmuneRACE study, and 1,200 or so subjects contributed by 6 global collaborators.

The collaborating institutions used their own protocols to collect whole blood in K2EDTA tubes. For TCRbeta analysis, collaborator samples were shipped as frozen whole blood, as isolated PBMCs, or as DNA extracted from either sample type. Paper-wide results and their limitations: Clinical and demographic metadata were provided uncurated, with the amount varying by source and participant.

TCRbeta CDR3 regions were amplified from genomic DNA by means of the immunoSEQ Assay, a bias-controlled multiplex PCR. In the paper's pipeline: Within the assay, amplification of reference gene primers was used to estimate how many nucleated cells each sample contained. Sequence reads were collapsed and filtered to measure the absolute abundance of every unique TCRbeta CDR3 rearrangement. Productive Simpson clonality was computed per sample as the square root of Simpson's diversity index over productive rearrangements. This is the immuneACCESS table as TCRdb keeps it, with only in-frame sequences that have V and J called. A part of the clones is gone; compared with another copy, unresolved V genes explain less than half, and the rest is unexplained. V, J and clone size are those of that table, while D and trimming were read from the DNA. This sample has some 290,000 clones in its table, and approximately 80% of those were observed once. The ten largest clones take up just under 3% of the sample.

The germline V gene encodes CDR1 GTSNPN and CDR2 SVGIG (reference sequence). Trimming takes 4 bases from V and 7 bases from J, and the germline ends sit 8 bases apart. The CDR3 numbers 12 residues from cysteine through phenylalanine. The read is trimmed to its CDR3 DNA, 36 bases read in frame from base 1. Notes on this clone: Its antigen is unknown. Per-nucleotide qualities are absent, and no much larger clonotype sits a single base away.

This clonotype was obtained from a woman aged 55-70 years with active or convalescent COVID-19. The receptor chain draws on TRBV30 and TRBJ1-6; TRBD1 is perhaps the D gene, given 5 matching bases. Input material: peripheral blood. CDR3 loop: CAWKGANSPLHF. The sequence in DNA is TGTGCCTGGAAAGGGGCCAATTCACCCCTCCACTTT.